This T cell receptor (beta chain) was sequenced in a study of shared clonotypes between healthy human individuals. Study-wide points: Though the depth was large, rarefaction showed that sorted-subset sequencing was incomplete. Generation of non-shared clonotypes was less probable than generation of clonotypes shared by all four donors.

All participating donors were Caucasian adults from Nashville, Tennessee. The CDR3 is made up of 15 amino acids. CDR1 is SGHRS and CDR2 is YFSETQ in the germline V gene. Trimming cost V 1 base and J 2 bases, with 13 bases left between them. A remark on this clone: The antigen is unknown.

Assay execution proceeded at the deep level. Assay: immunoSEQ multiplex PCR; the TCRdb copy retains only in-frame clones and omits some. The profile covers around 340,000 clones, with 73% appearing a single time and about 10% taken by the ten largest. The chain carries TRBV5-1 and TRBJ2-7, with a possible D match to TRBD1 (6 bases). The material sequenced was memory CD4+ T cells sorted from blood. Documented subset: CD45RA-negative fraction. The source of this sequence is a man under 40 in good health. In DNA form, the CDR3 reads TGCGCCAGCAGCTTGCTGTCAGGGGCAACCTACGAGCAGTACTTC. Its translation is CASSLLSGATYEQYF.